A selection of T cell receptor beta chains follows, all from one sample in a study of early T cells in non-severe SARS-CoV-2 infection. MiXCR, run by TCRdb on the 5' RACE reads, gives a single entry per CDR3 protein. Counted here are roughly 28,000 distinct CDR3 sequences, around 4.4% occurring once; the ten biggest clones make up roughly 4.2%. Sequenced: whole blood. The receptors shown here come from an adult who was a healthcare worker with PCR-confirmed SARS-CoV-2 infection or an uninfected control (not recorded which). Both conserved end residues are trimmed from each CDR3. Size values are once, few and many counts, or a class for expanded clones, and some rows have none.

j_call v_call clone_size cdr3_aa
TRBJ2-5 TRBV18 medium-sized ASSPGRQETQY
TRBJ1-2 TRBV29-1 many SALGAGTEPYGYT
TRBJ2-7 TRBV4-1 NA ASSQGGTNEQY
TRBJ2-6 TRBV12-3/TRBV12-4 NA ASSLERSGANVLT
TRBJ1-5 TRBV10-3 NA AISESTRNQPQH
TRBJ2-4 TRBV29-1 many SVGTGRRNIQY
TRBJ2-7 TRBV20-1 many SARSFLSSYEQY
TRBJ2-1 TRBV15 few ATSSLAGGYNEQF
TRBJ1-2 TRBV15 NA ATSREVGQLNYGYT
TRBJ1-5 TRBV5-5 large ASSLVGNSNQPQH
TRBJ2-1 TRBV20-1 many SARRGIINEQF
TRBJ1-1 TRBV5-1 few ASSLKIGGSTEAF
TRBJ2-5 TRBV11-2 many ASSLEGGAAETQY
TRBJ2-1 TRBV24-1 few ATSGGPGSYNEQF
TRBJ2-3 TRBV12-3/TRBV12-4 many ASSDLDFTDTQY
TRBJ2-3 TRBV13 many ASSIEPTGTSASTDTQY
TRBJ1-1 TRBV18 many ASAPRPGAPTEAF
TRBJ1-4 TRBV19 many ASRTGFNEKLF
TRBJ1-1 TRBV11-3 few ASSRTGVTEAF
TRBJ2-7 TRBV15 medium-sized ATSSSPPPYEQY
TRBJ2-6 TRBV2 few ASGPGFSGANVLT
TRBJ2-1 TRBV5-1 NA ASKRQGVSEEQF
TRBJ1-6 TRBV3-1 few ASSQDGQGWSPLH
TRBJ2-1 TRBV20-1 few SALGLGLINEQF
TRBJ2-3 TRBV4-1 few ASSKLAGGTDTQY
TRBJ2-3 TRBV27 many SNTDTQY
TRBJ2-5 TRBV3-1 few ASSQTETQY
TRBJ2-1 TRBV4-1 medium-sized ASRAGTAGNEQF
TRBJ1-3 TRBV20-1 many SARPTGGSGNTIY
TRBJ1-1 TRBV5-5 many ASSSPPGGFTEAF
TRBJ1-6 TRBV4-1 many ASSHGFGQRSPLH
TRBJ2-5 TRBV29-1 few SVRAEQETQY
TRBJ2-1 TRBV12-3/TRBV12-4 many ASSLALTGIYNEQF
TRBJ2-1 TRBV2 many ASSEALFPSSGVENEQF
TRBJ2-1 TRBV5-1 few ASSLFRSGGSYNEQF
TRBJ1-2 TRBV30 many AWMKYREGYT
TRBJ2-7 TRBV6-6 many ASSSDRPGTGGYEQY
TRBJ1-2 TRBV12-3/TRBV12-4 many ASSPRDRAHYGYT
TRBJ2-2 TRBV9 many ASSGRGRSTGELF
TRBJ1-4 TRBV7-9 NA ASSGGRNNEKLF
TRBJ2-7 TRBV18 many ASSQNSYEQY
TRBJ1-1 TRBV5-1 many ASSLWGGTDTEAF
TRBJ2-7 TRBV5-4 many ASSGLGAQAGYEQY
TRBJ2-7 TRBV10-2 NA ASSESAVGEQY
TRBJ1-2 TRBV6-6 medium-sized ASSQQGGYGYT
TRBJ2-1 TRBV6-5 NA ASSAALAGWYEQF
TRBJ2-4 TRBV5-1 many ASSPSPPGRKNIQY
TRBJ2-5 TRBV10-2 many ASSANGQQETQY
TRBJ2-1 TRBV12-3/TRBV12-4 many ASRLDRGLGEQF
TRBJ2-7 TRBV20-1 many SATNSPRWGPDEQY
TRBJ2-7 TRBV4-1 few ASSQDRGQHEQY
TRBJ1-1 TRBV10-3 many AIRTVTEAF
TRBJ1-5 TRBV2 many ASSDKGSNQPQH